This TCR beta chain was recorded in a study of blood T cell repertoires in COVID-19. Study as a whole: Acute-phase and convalescent COVID-19 samples originated in the United States, Italy and Spain. The analysed material was cDNA or gDNA that came from T cells, B-cell-depleted T cells, or PBMCs.

As originally analysed: It was from reference gene primer amplification that nucleated cell counts were estimated. TCRdb's table, derived via immunoSEQ multiplex PCR, lists solely in-frame clones and lacks some. Clone size and V and J calls were adopted from that table, with D and trimming inferred from the DNA. Seen here are 75,000 to 95,000 clones, roughly 70% observed once, and the top ten hold 20% to 25%. This CDR3 spans 13 amino acids. The germline CDR1 and CDR2 sequences are SGHVS and FQNEAQ. Trimming took off 5 bases at V and 1 base at J, with 8 bases between the two ends. This chain uses TRBV7-8 with TRBJ1-1; D uncertain. The sequencing input was peripheral blood. This clonotype originated in a woman aged 60-75 years in a cohort sampled during active or convalescent COVID-19. CDR3 sequence: CASSRGKNTEAFF. As DNA, the CDR3 is TGTGCCAGCAGCCGCGGGAAGAACACTGAAGCTTTCTTT.